This T cell receptor beta chain was captured by sequencing in a study of T cell responses to AZD1222 COVID-19 vaccine. Only in-frame clones appear in the TCRdb table, and some are missing; sequencing was by immunoSEQ multiplex PCR. The sample contains 45,000 or so clones, roughly 90% of which appear only once. Study-level results: Baseline serostatus was positive in only six AZD1222 recipients. Two AZD1222 doses significantly raised spike-specific TCR breadth and depth over controls. Nearly half of the spike-specific TCRs reportedly recognize variant regions that carry no mutations.

Whether given at about 4 or about 12 weeks, second doses were pooled. CDR3 length: 16 amino acids. CDR1 and CDR2 from the germline V gene are MNHEY and SMNVEV (reference sequence). Trimming removed 5 bases from V and 1 base from J; junction bases left unmatched: 7. Of note for this clone: Antigen specificity is unknown.

The V gene is TRBV27, the J gene TRBJ2-2, with 7 bases matching TRBD2. The TCR originated in an adult who received the AZD1222 COVID-19 vaccine. The input for sequencing was peripheral blood, taken 28 days after the second AZD1222 dose. In DNA form, the CDR3 reads TGTGCCAGCAGTACCGTGGGGGGGTTGAACACCGGGGAGCTGTTTTTT. It translates to CASSTVGGLNTGELFF.